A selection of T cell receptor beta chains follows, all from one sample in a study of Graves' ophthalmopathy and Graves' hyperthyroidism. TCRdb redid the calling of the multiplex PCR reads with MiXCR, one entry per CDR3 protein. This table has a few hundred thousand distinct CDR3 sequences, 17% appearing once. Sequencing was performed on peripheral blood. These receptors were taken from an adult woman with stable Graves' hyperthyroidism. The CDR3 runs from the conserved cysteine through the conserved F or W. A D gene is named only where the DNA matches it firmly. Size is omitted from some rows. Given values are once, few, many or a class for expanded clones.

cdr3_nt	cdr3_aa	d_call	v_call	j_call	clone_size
TGCAGTGCTAGACTTGAGAACACCGGGGAGCTGTTTTTT	CSARLENTGELFF	NA	TRBV20-1	TRBJ2-2	many
TGTGCCAGCAGTCCCCCTCTTTCCGACTCCTTGGAGCTGTTTTTT	CASSPPLSDSLELFF	NA	TRBV12-3/TRBV12-4	TRBJ2-2	many
TGTGCCAGCAGCGCTAGCTACGACCAGTACTTC	CASSASYDQYF	NA	TRBV28	TRBJ2-7	NA
TGTGCCAGCAGCTTAGCCCGTGCCGGGACAGGGTACATTCACGAGCAGTACTTC	CASSLARAGTGYIHEQYF	TRBD1	TRBV7-8	TRBJ2-7	many
TGTGCCAGCAGTCGCTCCCCCTTGGGACAGCCCTATGGCTACACCTTC	CASSRSPLGQPYGYTF	TRBD1	TRBV6-1	TRBJ1-2	NA
TGTGCCAGCCAACGGGGGCCTGGAAACACCATATATTTT	CASQRGPGNTIYF	NA	TRBV11-2	TRBJ1-3	many
TGCAGTGCTAGAGGTGACGGGAGGCATAATTCACCCCTCCACTTT	CSARGDGRHNSPLHF	NA	TRBV20-1	TRBJ1-6	few
TGTGCCAGCAGTTTGTCCCGGGGGACAGGGGGTTTTAATGGCTACACCTTC	CASSLSRGTGGFNGYTF	TRBD1	TRBV28	TRBJ1-2	many
TGTGCCAGCAGCCCCAACCGACGGTGGGAGACCCAGTACTTC	CASSPNRRWETQYF	NA	TRBV7-3	TRBJ2-5	many
TGTGCCAGCATGGAGGGCCGGAGCTCCTACGAGCAGTACTTC	CASMEGRSSYEQYF	NA	TRBV27	TRBJ2-7	many
TGCGCCAGCAGCCAAGAGCTCCAAGAGACCCAGTACTTC	CASSQELQETQYF	NA	TRBV4-3	TRBJ2-5	many
TGCGCCAGCAGCTTGGCCGCCCAGCGGCAAGAGACCCAGTACTTC	CASSLAAQRQETQYF	NA	TRBV5-1	TRBJ2-5	few
TGTGCCAGCAGCCTAAACCTCGGGACGGCGGAGATATATGGCTACACCTTC	CASSLNLGTAEIYGYTF	NA	TRBV12-3/TRBV12-4	TRBJ1-2	many
TGCAGTGCTAGAGGTCTCCCCAAGGGAGACACCTACGAGCAGTACTTC	CSARGLPKGDTYEQYF	NA	TRBV20-1	TRBJ2-7	many
TGTGCCAGCAGTGAGAGGGGTGCGGGGACCCAGTACTTC	CASSERGAGTQYF	NA	TRBV6-1	TRBJ2-5	many
TGTGCCAGCAGTTACCCGCCCACAGGGATGTACGAGCAGTACTTC	CASSYPPTGMYEQYF	NA	TRBV6-5	TRBJ2-7	once
TGTGCCAGCAGTTTAGCGCGTAGGTCAGGGGCTATCAATCAGCCCCAGCATTTT	CASSLARRSGAINQPQHF	NA	TRBV12-3/TRBV12-4	TRBJ1-5	many
TGTGCCAGCAGCTTAGCGCAGGCTAGCGGCTACGAGCAGTACTTC	CASSLAQASGYEQYF	TRBD2	TRBV7-2	TRBJ2-7	many
TGTGCCAGCAGTGAAGCGGGGGACAGGAGTCGCTATGGCTACACCTTC	CASSEAGDRSRYGYTF	TRBD1	TRBV2	TRBJ1-2	many
TGTGCCAGCAGTCCAGCATTGGGAGATAGGCAGTATTTT	CASSPALGDRQYF	NA	TRBV28	TRBJ2-3	many
TGTGCCAGCAGCTTAGTTGGTCGAACAGGCCGCTACGAGCAGTACTTC	CASSLVGRTGRYEQYF	NA	TRBV11-2	TRBJ2-7	few
TGTGCCAGCACGTGGGATACCTACGAGCAGTACTTC	CASTWDTYEQYF	NA	TRBV2	TRBJ2-7	many
TGCAGTGCTAGAGATGTTGCCACTGAAGCTCTCTTT	CSARDVATEALF	NA	TRBV20-1	TRBJ1-1	many
TGTGCCAGCAGCTCCAACCCTCAAGAGACCCAGTACTTC	CASSSNPQETQYF	NA	TRBV7-3	TRBJ2-5	many
TGCAGTGCTAGATCGACAGGGTCAGGTCGCGAGCAGTACTTC	CSARSTGSGREQYF	TRBD1	TRBV20-1	TRBJ2-7	many
TGCAGTGCTGGCGGACAGGACCAAGAGACCCAGTACTTC	CSAGGQDQETQYF	TRBD1	TRBV20-1	TRBJ2-5	many
TGTGCTAGCCGGGAGCAGGGGGCTAACTATGGCTACACCTTC	CASREQGANYGYTF	TRBD1	TRBV12-5	TRBJ1-2	NA
TGTGCCAGCAGCCCACAACCGACAAACACGAACACTGAAGCTTTCTTT	CASSPQPTNTNTEAFF	NA	TRBV9	TRBJ1-1	many
TGTGCCAGCAGTTTTTCAGGGGGTCGCGATCAGCCCCAGCATTTT	CASSFSGGRDQPQHF	TRBD1	TRBV28	TRBJ1-5	many
TGTGCCAGCAGTGACCGACTAGCGGGGTCGGAGACCCAGTACTTC	CASSDRLAGSETQYF	TRBD2	TRBV6-2/TRBV6-3	TRBJ2-5	few
TGTGCCACCAAGGGACAGACTTACACCATATATTTT	CATKGQTYTIYF	TRBD1	TRBV6-1	TRBJ1-3	many
TGTGCCAGCAGCAGGGGAACTGACACCGGGGAGCTGTTTTTT	CASSRGTDTGELFF	NA	TRBV25-1	TRBJ2-2	many
TGTGCCAGCAGCTATACTAGCGGGAATTCGGTAGAGACCCAGTACTTC	CASSYTSGNSVETQYF	TRBD2	TRBV11-2	TRBJ2-5	many
TGTGCCAGCAGCTTACAATCGGGGGGGCCGTGGGGCTACACCTTC	CASSLQSGGPWGYTF	NA	TRBV7-8	TRBJ1-2	NA
TGTGCCAGTAGTATATCTCACACGAACTCCTACGAGCAGTACTTC	CASSISHTNSYEQYF	NA	TRBV19	TRBJ2-7	many
TGTGCCTGGAGTCTCGGTGGCGGCAGGACCTACGAGCAGTACTTC	CAWSLGGGRTYEQYF	NA	TRBV30	TRBJ2-7	NA
TGTGCCAGCAGTGAAACAGGGCAGGGGAACTACGAGCAGTACTTC	CASSETGQGNYEQYF	NA	TRBV25-1	TRBJ2-7	NA
TGCAGCGCCCAGACAGGCACAAGAACCCAGTACTTC	CSAQTGTRTQYF	NA	TRBV29-1	TRBJ2-5	many
TGTGCCAGCACCAATGCGGGACAGGCCGACGGGGGAGTCTTATCGGATACGCAGTATTTT	CASTNAGQADGGVLSDTQYF	TRBD1	TRBV6-4	TRBJ2-3	many
TGTGCCAGCAGTCCGGGACAGGGGTTCACCGGGGAGCTGTTTTTT	CASSPGQGFTGELFF	TRBD1	TRBV6-4	TRBJ2-2	many